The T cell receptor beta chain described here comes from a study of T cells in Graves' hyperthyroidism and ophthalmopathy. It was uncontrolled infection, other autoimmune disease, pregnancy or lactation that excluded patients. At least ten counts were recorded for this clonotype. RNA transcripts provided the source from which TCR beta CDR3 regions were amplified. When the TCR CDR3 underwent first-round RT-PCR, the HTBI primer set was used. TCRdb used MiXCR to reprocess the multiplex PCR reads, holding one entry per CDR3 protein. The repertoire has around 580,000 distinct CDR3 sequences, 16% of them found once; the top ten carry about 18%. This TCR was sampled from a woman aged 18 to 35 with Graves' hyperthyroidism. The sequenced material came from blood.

CDR3: CASSLLPDMNTEAFF. The CDR3 region has the DNA TGCGCCAGCAGCTTGCTCCCAGACATGAACACTGAAGCTTTCTTT. This chain links TRBV5-1 with TRBJ1-1; D is unresolved. The V gene's germline CDR1 is SGHRS and CDR2 YFSETQ. This CDR3 region has 15 residues. Between the trimmed V and J ends, which lost 1 base and 0 bases, there was a span of 10 bases.